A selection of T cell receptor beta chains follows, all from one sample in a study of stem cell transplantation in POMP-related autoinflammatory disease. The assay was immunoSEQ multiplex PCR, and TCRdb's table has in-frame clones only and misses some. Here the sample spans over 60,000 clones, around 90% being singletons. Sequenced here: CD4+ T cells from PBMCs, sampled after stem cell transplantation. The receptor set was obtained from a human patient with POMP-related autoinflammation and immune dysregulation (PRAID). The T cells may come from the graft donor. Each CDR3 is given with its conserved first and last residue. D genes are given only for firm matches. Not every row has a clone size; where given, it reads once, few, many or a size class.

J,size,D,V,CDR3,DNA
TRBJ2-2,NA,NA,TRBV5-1,CASSPQGGTGELFF,TGCGCCAGCAGCCCCCAGGGGGGCACCGGGGAGCTGTTTTTT
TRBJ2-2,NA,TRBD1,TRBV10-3,CAISRTGVAGELFF,TGTGCCATCTCCCGGACAGGGGTGGCCGGGGAGCTGTTTTTT
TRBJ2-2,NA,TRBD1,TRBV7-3,CASSLGQGATGELFF,TGTGCCAGCAGCTTAGGGCAGGGGGCCACCGGGGAGCTGTTTTTT
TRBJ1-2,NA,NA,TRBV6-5,CASRSLRVTAGTF,TGTGCCAGCAGGTCGCTCCGGGTGACCGCCGGGACCTTC
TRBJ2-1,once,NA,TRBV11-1,CASSSPGTPVDEQFF,TGTGCCAGCAGCTCACCCGGGACTCCGGTCGATGAGCAGTTCTTC
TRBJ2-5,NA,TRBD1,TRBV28,CASANRGRETQYF,TGTGCCAGCGCAAACAGGGGGCGAGAGACCCAGTACTTC
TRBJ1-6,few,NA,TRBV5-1,CASRKWPGGSYNSPLHF,TGCGCCAGCCGAAAATGGCCAGGCGGCTCCTATAATTCACCCCTCCACTTT
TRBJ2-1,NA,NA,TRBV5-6,CASSPEGQREFF,TGTGCCAGCAGCCCTGAAGGACAGAGGGAGTTCTTC
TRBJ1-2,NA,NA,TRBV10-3,CAISESPQANYGYTF,TGTGCCATCAGTGAGAGTCCACAGGCTAACTATGGCTACACCTTC
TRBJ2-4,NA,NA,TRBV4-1,CASSQVLLCGNIQYF,NA
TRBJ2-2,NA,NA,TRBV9,CASSPQTGVNTGELFF,TGTGCCAGCAGCCCCCAGACGGGGGTGAACACCGGGGAGCTGTTTTTT
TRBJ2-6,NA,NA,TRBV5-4,CASSPLGDSGANVLTF,TGTGCCAGCAGCCCTCTCGGTGACTCTGGGGCCAACGTCCTGACTTTC
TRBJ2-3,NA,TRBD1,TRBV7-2,CASSQQGIPPDTQYF,TGTGCCAGCAGCCAACAGGGGATCCCACCAGATACGCAGTATTTT
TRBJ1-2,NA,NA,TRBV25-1,CASSGGDGYTF,TGTGCCAGCAGTGGCGGGGATGGCTACACCTTC
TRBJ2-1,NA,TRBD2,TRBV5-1,CASSLEASGGSEQFF,TGCGCCAGCAGCTTGGAGGCTAGCGGGGGGTCAGAGCAGTTCTTC
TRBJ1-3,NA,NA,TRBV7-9,CASSLDSGNTIYF,TGTGCCAGCAGCTTAGACAGCGGAAACACCATATATTTT
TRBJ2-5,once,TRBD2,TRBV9,CASSVARGGETQYF,TGTGCCAGCAGCGTGGCCCGGGGGGGAGAGACCCAGTACTTC
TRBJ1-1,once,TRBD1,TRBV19,CASSANQGGQSEAFF,TGTGCCAGTAGTGCCAATCAGGGGGGACAATCTGAAGCTTTCTTT
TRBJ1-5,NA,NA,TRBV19,CASSIPGHHSNQPQHF,TGTGCCAGTAGTATACCGGGACACCATAGCAATCAGCCCCAGCATTTT
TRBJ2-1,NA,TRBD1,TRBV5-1,CASSLYHRGTGTRGEQFF,TGCGCCAGCAGCTTGTATCACAGGGGGACCGGAACAAGGGGTGAGCAGTTCTTC
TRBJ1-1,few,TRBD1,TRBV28,CASSLGDRGGISEAFF,TGTGCCAGCAGTTTAGGGGACAGGGGAGGAATCTCTGAAGCTTTCTTT
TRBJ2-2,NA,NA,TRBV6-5,CASLGGTANTGELFF,TGTGCCAGTTTGGGGGGTACAGCGAACACCGGGGAGCTGTTTTTT
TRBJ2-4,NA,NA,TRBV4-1,CASSQVTLAKNIQYF,TGCGCCAGCAGCCAGGTCACCCTAGCCAAAAACATTCAGTACTTC
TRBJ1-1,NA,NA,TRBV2,CASTAGLTNTEAFF,TGTGCCAGCACCGCAGGACTTACGAACACTGAAGCTTTCTTT
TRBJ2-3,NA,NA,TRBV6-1,CASSETSLADTQYF,TGTGCCAGCAGTGAAACATCTCTTGCGGATACGCAGTATTTT
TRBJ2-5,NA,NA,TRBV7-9,CASSFETGQETQYF,TGTGCCAGCAGCTTTGAGACAGGCCAAGAGACCCAGTACTTC
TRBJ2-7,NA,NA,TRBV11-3,CASSLGPNYEQYF,TGTGCCAGCAGCTTGGGACCGAACTACGAGCAGTACTTC
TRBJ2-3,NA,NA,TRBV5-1,CASSLDRGSTDTQYF,TGCGCCAGCAGCTTGGATCGGGGAAGCACAGATACGCAGTATTTT
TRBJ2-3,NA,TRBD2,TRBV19,CASRGLAGRDTQYF,TGTGCCAGTAGGGGACTAGCGGGAAGAGATACGCAGTATTTT
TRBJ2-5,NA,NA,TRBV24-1,CATSDPTVRVETQYF,TGTGCCACCAGTGACCCGACAGTTCGAGTGGAGACCCAGTACTTC
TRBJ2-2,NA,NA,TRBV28,CASSLFGDLHGELFF,TGTGCCAGCAGTTTATTTGGGGACTTACACGGGGAGCTGTTTTTT
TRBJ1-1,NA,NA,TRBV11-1,CASSPSPKAEAFF,TGTGCCAGCAGCCCCTCCCCTAAGGCTGAAGCTTTCTTT
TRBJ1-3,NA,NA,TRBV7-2,CASSLNIGNTIYF,TGTGCCAGCAGCTTAAATATTGGAAACACCATATATTTT
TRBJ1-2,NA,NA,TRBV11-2,CASSGRTVIARPIGYTF,TGTGCCAGCAGCGGAAGGACAGTTATCGCCCGTCCGATTGGCTACACCTTC
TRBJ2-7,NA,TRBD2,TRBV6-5,CASSRGGQTYEQYF,TGTGCCAGCAGCCGCGGGGGGCAGACCTACGAGCAGTACTTC
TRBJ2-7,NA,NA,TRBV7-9,CASSLDETYEQYF,TGTGCCAGCAGCTTGGATGAAACCTACGAGCAGTACTTC
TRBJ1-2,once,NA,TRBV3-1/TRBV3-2,CASSQDAPSNYGYTF,TGTGCCAGCAGCCAAGATGCACCCAGCAACTATGGCTACACCTTC
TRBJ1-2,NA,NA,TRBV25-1,CASSPQWAINYGYTF,TGTGCCAGCAGTCCCCAATGGGCCATAAACTATGGCTACACCTTC
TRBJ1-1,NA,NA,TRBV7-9,CASSLALAEAFF,TGTGCCAGCAGCTTAGCGCTGGCTGAAGCTTTCTTT
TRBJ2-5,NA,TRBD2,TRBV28,CASSWSSSGPQETQYF,TGTGCCAGCAGTTGGTCGTCTAGCGGTCCCCAAGAGACCCAGTACTTC
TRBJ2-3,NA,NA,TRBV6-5,CASTQYADTQYF,TGTGCCAGCACCCAATACGCAGATACGCAGTATTTT
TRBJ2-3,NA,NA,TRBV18,CASSPGFTDTQYF,TGTGCCAGCTCACCTGGGTTCACAGATACGCAGTATTTT
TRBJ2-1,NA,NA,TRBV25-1,CASTRGSNEQFF,TGTGCCAGCACTCGAGGAAGCAATGAGCAGTTCTTC
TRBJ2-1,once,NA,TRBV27,CASSLVSGGDEQFF,TGTGCCAGCAGTTTGGTATCAGGGGGGGATGAGCAGTTCTTC
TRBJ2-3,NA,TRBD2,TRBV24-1,CATSDSGTSGRRTDTQYF,TGTGCCACCAGTGATTCTGGGACTAGCGGGAGACGGACAGATACGCAGTATTTT
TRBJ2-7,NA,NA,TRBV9,CASSVEAGLSYEQYF,TGTGCCAGCAGCGTAGAGGCGGGCCTCTCCTACGAGCAGTACTTC
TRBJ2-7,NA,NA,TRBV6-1,CASSDYRVYEQYF,TGTGCCAGCAGTGATTACAGGGTCTACGAGCAGTACTTC
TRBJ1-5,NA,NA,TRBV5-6,CASSSTPRGVYSNQPQHF,TGTGCCAGCAGCTCCACACCCCGGGGGGTTTATAGCAATCAGCCCCAGCATTTT
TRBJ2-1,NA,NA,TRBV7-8,CASSLGRGAYNEQFF,TGTGCCAGCAGCTTAGGTCGAGGGGCCTACAATGAGCAGTTCTTC
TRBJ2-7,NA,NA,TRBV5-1,CASSLAGSYEQYF,TGCGCCAGCAGCTTGGCCGGTTCCTACGAGCAGTACTTC
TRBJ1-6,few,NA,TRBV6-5,CASSSSYNSPLHF,TGTGCCAGCAGTTCCAGTTATAATTCACCCCTCCACTTT
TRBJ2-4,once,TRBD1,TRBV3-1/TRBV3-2,CASSQLYRGLGPNIQYF,TGTGCCAGCAGCCAACTCTACAGGGGGCTGGGCCCCAACATTCAGTACTTC
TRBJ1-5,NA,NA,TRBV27,CASSSQINQPQHF,TGTGCCAGCAGTTCCCAGATCAATCAGCCCCAGCATTTT
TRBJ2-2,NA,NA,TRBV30,CAWSAYMNTGELFF,TGTGCCTGGAGTGCCTACATGAACACCGGGGAGCTGTTTTTT
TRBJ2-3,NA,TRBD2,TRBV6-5,CASSYRLAGTDTQYF,TGTGCCAGCAGTTATCGACTAGCGGGCACAGATACGCAGTATTTT